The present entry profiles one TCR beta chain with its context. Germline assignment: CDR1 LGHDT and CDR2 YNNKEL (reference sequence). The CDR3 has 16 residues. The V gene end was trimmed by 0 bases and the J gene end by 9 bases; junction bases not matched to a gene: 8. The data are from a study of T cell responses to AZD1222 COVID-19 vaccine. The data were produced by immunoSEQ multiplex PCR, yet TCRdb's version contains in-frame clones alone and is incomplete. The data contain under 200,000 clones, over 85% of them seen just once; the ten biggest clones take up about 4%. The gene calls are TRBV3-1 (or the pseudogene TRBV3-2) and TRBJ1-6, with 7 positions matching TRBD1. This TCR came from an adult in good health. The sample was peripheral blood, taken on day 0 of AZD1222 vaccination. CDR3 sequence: CASSQDLDRDGSPLHF. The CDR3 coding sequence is TGTGCCAGCAGCCAAGATCTAGACAGGGACGGTTCACCCCTCCACTTT.